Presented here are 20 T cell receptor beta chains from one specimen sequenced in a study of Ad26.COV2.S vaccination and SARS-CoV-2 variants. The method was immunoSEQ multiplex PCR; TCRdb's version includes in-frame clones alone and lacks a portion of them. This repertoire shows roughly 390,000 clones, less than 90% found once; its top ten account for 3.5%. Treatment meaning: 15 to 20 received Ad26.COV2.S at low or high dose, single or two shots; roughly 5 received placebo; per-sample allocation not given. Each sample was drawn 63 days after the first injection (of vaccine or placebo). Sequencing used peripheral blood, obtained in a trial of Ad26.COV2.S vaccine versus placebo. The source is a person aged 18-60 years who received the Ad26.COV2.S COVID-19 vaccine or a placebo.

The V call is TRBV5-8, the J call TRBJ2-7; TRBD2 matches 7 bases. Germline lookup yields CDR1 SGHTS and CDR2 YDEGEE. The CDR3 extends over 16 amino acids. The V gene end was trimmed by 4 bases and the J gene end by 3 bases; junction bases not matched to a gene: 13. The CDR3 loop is CASSPGRDGWGYEQYF. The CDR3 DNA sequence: TGTGCCAGCAGCCCGGGGAGGGACGGCTGGGGCTACGAGCAGTACTTC.

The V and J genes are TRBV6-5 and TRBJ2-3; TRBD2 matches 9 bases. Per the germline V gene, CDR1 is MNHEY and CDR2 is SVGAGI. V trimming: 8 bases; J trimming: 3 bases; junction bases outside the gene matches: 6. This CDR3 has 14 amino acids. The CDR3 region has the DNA TGTGCCAGCCAGCCGGGACTAGCTACAGATACGCAGTATTTT. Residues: CASQPGLATDTQYF.

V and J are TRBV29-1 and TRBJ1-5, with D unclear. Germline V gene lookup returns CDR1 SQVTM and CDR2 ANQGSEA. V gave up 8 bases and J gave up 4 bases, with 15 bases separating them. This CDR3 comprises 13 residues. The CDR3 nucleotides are TGCAGCCCCCGGGGTCTCAGTAATCAGCCCCAGCATTTT. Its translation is CSPRGLSNQPQHF.

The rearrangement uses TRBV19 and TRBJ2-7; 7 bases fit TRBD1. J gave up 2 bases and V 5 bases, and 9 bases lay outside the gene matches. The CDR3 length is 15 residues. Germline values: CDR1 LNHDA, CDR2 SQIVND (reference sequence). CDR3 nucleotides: TGTGCCAGTAGTCATACAGGGGATGCAGCCTACGAGCAGTACTTC. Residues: CASSHTGDAAYEQYF.

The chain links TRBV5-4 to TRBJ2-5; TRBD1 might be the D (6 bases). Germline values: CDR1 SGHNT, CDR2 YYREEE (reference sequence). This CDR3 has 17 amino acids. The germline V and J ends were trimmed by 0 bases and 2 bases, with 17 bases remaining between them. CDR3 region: CASSLGGLADPQETQYF. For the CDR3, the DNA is TGTGCCAGCAGCTTGGGGGGGCTAGCAGATCCTCAAGAGACCCAGTACTTC.

The CDR3 loop reads CASSFSRTYEQYF. The CDR3 DNA sequence: TGTGCCAGCAGCTTTTCGAGGACCTACGAGCAGTACTTC. This chain joins TRBV7-2 and TRBJ2-7; D is uncertain. V was pared by 3 bases and J by 2 bases, with 8 bases between. CDR3 length equals 13 residues. CDR1 is SGHTA, CDR2 FQGNSA, per germline. Using reference TRBV7-2 and TRBJ2-7 for the parts outside the CDR3, the full variable domain is GAGVSQSPSNKVTEKGKDVELRCDPISGHTALYWYRQSLGQGLEFLIYFQGNSAPDKSGLPSDRFSAERTGGSVSTLTIQRTQQEDSAVYLCASSFSRTYEQYFGPGTRLTVT.

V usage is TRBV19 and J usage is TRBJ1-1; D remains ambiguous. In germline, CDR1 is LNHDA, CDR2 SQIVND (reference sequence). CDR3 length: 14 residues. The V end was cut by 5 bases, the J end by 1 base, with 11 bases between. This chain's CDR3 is CASSFVDRNTEAFF. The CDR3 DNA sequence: TGTGCCAGTAGTTTCGTGGACCGGAACACTGAAGCTTTCTTT.

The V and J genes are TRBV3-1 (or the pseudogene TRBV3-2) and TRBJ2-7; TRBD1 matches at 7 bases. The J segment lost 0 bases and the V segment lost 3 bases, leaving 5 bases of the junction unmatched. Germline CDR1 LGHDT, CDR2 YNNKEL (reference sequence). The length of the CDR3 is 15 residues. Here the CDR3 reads CASSQGTEISYEQYF. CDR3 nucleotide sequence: TGTGCCAGCAGCCAGGGGACAGAGATCTCCTACGAGCAGTACTTC.

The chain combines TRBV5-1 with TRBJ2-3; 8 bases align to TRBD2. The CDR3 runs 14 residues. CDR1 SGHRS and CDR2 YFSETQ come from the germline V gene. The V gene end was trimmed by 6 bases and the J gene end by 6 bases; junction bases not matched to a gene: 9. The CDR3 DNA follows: TGCGCCAGCACCGGGGGGGCCCCACACGATACGCAGTATTTT. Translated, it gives CASTGGAPHDTQYF.

CDR3: CASEGMNTGELFF. The DNA for the CDR3 is TGTGCCAGCGAGGGTATGAACACCGGGGAGCTGTTTTTT. The chain carries TRBV2 and TRBJ2-2; TRBD2 is a possible D gene (5 bases). The CDR3 sequence is 13 residues long. Trimming took off 8 bases at V and 1 base at J, with 8 bases between the two ends. The germline CDR1 and CDR2 sequences are SNHLY and FYNNEI.

CDR3 nucleotide sequence: TGCGCCAGCAGCGTAACGTGGGTCTTAAAGAACACTGAAGCTTTCTTT. As protein: CASSVTWVLKNTEAFF. V usage is TRBV4-1 and J usage is TRBJ1-1; D remains unclear. Germline-derived CDR1 and CDR2 are MGHRA and YSYEKL. The ends were cut back, 5 bases at V and 1 base at J, with 17 bases in the middle. CDR3 length equals 16 residues.

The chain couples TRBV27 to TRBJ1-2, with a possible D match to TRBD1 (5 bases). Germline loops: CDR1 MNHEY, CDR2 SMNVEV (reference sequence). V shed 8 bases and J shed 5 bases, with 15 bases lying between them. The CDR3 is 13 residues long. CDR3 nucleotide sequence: TGTGCCAGCGCCCCCCGGGACGGTTATGGCTACACCTTC. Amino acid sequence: CASAPRDGYGYTF.

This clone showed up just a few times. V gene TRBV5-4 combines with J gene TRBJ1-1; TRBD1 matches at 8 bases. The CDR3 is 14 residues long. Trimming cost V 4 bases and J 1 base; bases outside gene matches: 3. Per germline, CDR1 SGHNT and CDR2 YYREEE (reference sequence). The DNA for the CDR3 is TGTGCCAGCAGCCCGGGACAGGCGAACACTGAAGCTTTCTTT. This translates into CASSPGQANTEAFF.

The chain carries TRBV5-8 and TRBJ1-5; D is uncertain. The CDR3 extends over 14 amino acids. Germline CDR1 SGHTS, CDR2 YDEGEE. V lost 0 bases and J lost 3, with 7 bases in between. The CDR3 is CASSLGQDNQPQHF. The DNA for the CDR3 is TGTGCCAGCAGCTTGGGGCAGGACAATCAGCCCCAGCATTTT.

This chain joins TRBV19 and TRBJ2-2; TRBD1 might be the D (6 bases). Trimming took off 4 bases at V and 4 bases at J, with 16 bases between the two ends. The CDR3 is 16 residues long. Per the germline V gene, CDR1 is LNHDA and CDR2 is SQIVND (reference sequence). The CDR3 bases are TGTGCCAGTAGTACCCCGGGACAAGGATTCACCGGGGAGCTGTTTTTT. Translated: CASSTPGQGFTGELFF. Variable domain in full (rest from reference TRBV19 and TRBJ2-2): DGGITQSPKYLFRKEGQNVTLSCEQNLNHDAMYWYRQDPGQGLRLIYYSQIVNDFQKGDIAEGYSVSREKKESFPLTVTSAQKNPTAFYLCASSTPGQGFTGELFFGEGSRLTVL.

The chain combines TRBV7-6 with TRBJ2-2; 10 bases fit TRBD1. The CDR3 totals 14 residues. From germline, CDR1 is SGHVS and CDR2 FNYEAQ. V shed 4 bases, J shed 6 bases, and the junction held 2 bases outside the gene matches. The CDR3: CASSSGQGSGELFF. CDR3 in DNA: TGTGCCAGCAGCTCGGGACAGGGGTCCGGGGAGCTGTTTTTT.

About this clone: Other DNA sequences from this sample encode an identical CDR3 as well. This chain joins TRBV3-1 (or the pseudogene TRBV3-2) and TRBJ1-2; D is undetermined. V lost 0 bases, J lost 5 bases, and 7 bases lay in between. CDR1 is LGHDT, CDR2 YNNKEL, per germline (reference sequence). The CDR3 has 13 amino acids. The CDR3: CASSQDPGYGYTF. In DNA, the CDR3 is TGTGCCAGCAGCCAAGATCCCGGTTATGGCTACACCTTC.

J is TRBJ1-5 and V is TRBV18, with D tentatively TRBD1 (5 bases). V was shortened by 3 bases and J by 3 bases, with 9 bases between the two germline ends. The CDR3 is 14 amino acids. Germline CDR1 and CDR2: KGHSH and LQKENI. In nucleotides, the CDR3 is TGTGCCAGCTCACCGGACACCCTCAATCAGCCCCAGCATTTT. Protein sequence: CASSPDTLNQPQHF. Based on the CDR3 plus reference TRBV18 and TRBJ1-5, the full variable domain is NAGVMQNPRHLVRRRGQEARLRCSPMKGHSHVYWYRQLPEEGLKFMVYLQKENIIDESGMPKERFSAEFPKEGPSILRIQQVVRGDSAAYFCASSPDTLNQPQHFGDGTRLSIL.

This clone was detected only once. The CDR3 DNA sequence: TGTGCCATCAGTGAGGACAGGGGGATAGCCAAAAACATTCAGTACTTC. This gives the protein CAISEDRGIAKNIQYF. The chain carries TRBV10-3 and TRBJ2-4; TRBD1 matches at 9 bases. There are 16 residues in the CDR3. Germline V gene lookup returns CDR1 ENHRY and CDR2 SYGVKD. The J segment lost 0 bases and the V segment lost 2 bases, leaving 2 bases of the junction unmatched.

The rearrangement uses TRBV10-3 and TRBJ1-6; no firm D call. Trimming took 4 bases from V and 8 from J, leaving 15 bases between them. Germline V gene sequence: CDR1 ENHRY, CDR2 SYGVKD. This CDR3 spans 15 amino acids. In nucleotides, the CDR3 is TGTGCCATCAGTGTGTACTCGGGCACTCATTCACCCCTCCACTTT. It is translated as CAISVYSGTHSPLHF.